Each of the 7 T cell receptor beta chains below was sequenced from the same sample in a study of control samples from healthy donors and cancer patients (dated by TCRdb to between 2020 and 2021). Libraries were made using the immunoSEQ multiplex PCR assay. TCRdb stores this immuneACCESS table with in-frame sequences only. Part of the clones is absent; in the studies checked, under half of the shortfall reflects unresolved V genes, and no reason is known for the rest. The sample includes some 76,000 clones, with approximately 91% observed a single time. Over 8% of the sample goes to the ten largest clones. Sequenced input: PBMCs. The receptors derive from a woman aged 45-60 years with colorectal cancer.

The chain recombines TRBV4-3 with TRBJ2-5; D tentatively fits TRBD1 or TRBD2 (6 bases each). The CDR3 is 15 residues long. Germline CDR1 LGHNA, CDR2 YSLEER. Between the trimmed V and J ends, which lost 0 bases and 4 bases, there was a span of 12 bases. The CDR3: CASSQDTGGSETQYF. In nucleotides, the CDR3 is TGCGCCAGCAGCCAAGATACCGGGGGCTCAGAGACCCAGTACTTC.

This clone has only one observation. The rearrangement uses TRBV19 and TRBJ1-3, with D unresolved. The V and J ends lost 2 bases and 4 bases respectively, with 12 bases between them. Germline V CDR1 and CDR2: LNHDA, SQIVND (reference sequence). The length of the CDR3 is 15 residues. CDR3 sequence reads: CASSITATKGNTIYF. For the CDR3, the DNA is TGTGCCAGTAGTATAACGGCGACAAAGGGAAACACCATATATTTT.

The DNA of the CDR3 is TGTGCCAGCAGCCTCCAGGACACCGTCACAGATACGCAGTATTTT. This codes for CASSLQDTVTDTQYF. V and J are TRBV6-6 and TRBJ2-3; D might be TRBD1 (5 bases). CDR1 is MNHNY and CDR2 is SVGAGI in the germline V gene (reference sequence). There are 15 residues in the CDR3. V was cut by 6 bases and J by 2 bases, with 15 bases left in between.

This clone was recorded only once. The chain combines TRBV28 with TRBJ2-2, with D possibly called TRBD1 or TRBD2 (5 bases each). CDR1 is MDHEN and CDR2 is SYDVKM in the germline V gene. This CDR3 region has 15 residues. Trimming stripped 2 bases from V and 3 bases from J, with 10 bases between. The CDR3 DNA reads TGTGCCAGCAGTTTAGTGGGGACCTACACCGGGGAGCTGTTTTTT. This translates into CASSLVGTYTGELFF. Supplemented by reference TRBV28 and TRBJ2-2, the full variable domain reads DVKVTQSSRYLVKRTGEKVFLECVQDMDHENMFWYRQDPGLGLRLIYFSYDVKMKEKGDIPEGYSVSREKKERFSLILESASTNQTSMYLCASSLVGTYTGELFFGEGSRLTVL.

This chain links TRBV2 with TRBJ2-7, with TRBD1 as a possible D gene (6 bases). The CDR3 covers 12 residues. Trimming stripped 5 bases from V and 3 bases from J, with 8 bases between. Germline CDR1 and CDR2: SNHLY and FYNNEI. The CDR3: CASSTGYYEQYV. CDR3 coding DNA: TGTGCCAGCAGTACAGGGTACTACGAGCAGTACGTC.

The rearrangement joins TRBV6-5 to TRBJ2-7, with a tentative D call TRBD1 (6 bases). The CDR3 has 13 amino acids. V was shortened by 6 bases and J by 3 bases, with 12 bases between the two germline ends. Germline CDR1 reads MNHEY; CDR2 reads SVGAGI. Here the CDR3 DNA reads TGTGCCAGCAGGTCGGGACAATTCTACGAGCAGTACGTC. Translation: CASRSGQFYEQYV.

A single count supports this clone. The chain is built from TRBV9 and TRBJ1-1, with TRBD1 matching 8 bases. This CDR3 comprises 16 residues. Trimming cost V 0 bases and J 11 bases; bases outside gene matches: 15. Germline CDR1 is SGDLS and CDR2 is YYNGEE. CDR3 amino acids: CASSVEGGTGTLKAFF. CDR3 coding DNA: TGTGCCAGCAGCGTAGAGGGGGGGACAGGAACACTGAAGGCTTTCTTT.